The rows below give T cell receptor beta chains drawn from one sample of a study of cytomegalovirus exposure and HLA in healthy donors. The repertoire was sequenced with immunoSEQ multiplex PCR; TCRdb's copy has only in-frame clones and lacks some. The sample shows about 150,000 clones, around 84% of them seen only once. The specimen was PBMCs. The receptors were gathered from a man between 40 and 49 years old in good health and CMV-seropositive. The CDR3 runs from the conserved cysteine through the conserved F or W. Fields, in order: CDR3 protein, CDR3 DNA, D gene, clone size, J gene, V gene. D genes are given only for firm matches. The size field is filled for only some rows; it gives once, few, many or a size class.

CSAPGGYEQYF,TGCAGTGCCCCGGGAGGGTACGAGCAGTACTTC,TRBD2,.,TRBJ2-7,TRBV20-1
CASSYQGSTEAFF,TGTGCCAGCAGTTATCAGGGTAGCACTGAAGCTTTCTTT,.,.,TRBJ1-1,TRBV6-5
CASSQGRVGEKLFF,TGCGCCAGCAGCCAAGGGAGGGTTGGAGAAAAACTGTTTTTT,.,.,TRBJ1-4,TRBV5-1
CASSTPQGGQYF,TGTGCCAGCAGTACCCCCCAGGGCGGGCAGTACTTC,.,.,TRBJ2-7,TRBV27
CASGLAGGNNEQFF,TGTGCCAGTGGACTAGCGGGAGGTAACAATGAGCAGTTCTTC,TRBD2,few,TRBJ2-1,TRBV9
CASSPRPGTGFDQPQHF,TGTGCCAGCAGCCCCCGTCCCGGGACAGGGTTCGATCAGCCCCAGCATTTT,TRBD1,.,TRBJ1-5,TRBV11-2
CASSFLGQANTEAFF,TGTGCCAGCAGCTTTCTGGGACAGGCGAACACTGAAGCTTTCTTT,TRBD1,.,TRBJ1-1,TRBV5-6
CASSLPQGPGANVLTF,TGTGCCAGCAGCCTGCCACAGGGGCCTGGGGCCAACGTCCTGACTTTC,TRBD1,.,TRBJ2-6,TRBV4-2
CASSPQGPTEAFF,TGTGCCAGTAGTCCACAGGGACCCACTGAAGCTTTCTTT,.,medium-sized,TRBJ1-1,TRBV19
CAWNLLGLGNTEAFF,TGTGCCTGGAATTTATTGGGCCTTGGGAACACTGAAGCTTTCTTT,.,.,TRBJ1-1,TRBV30
CASSQEYGFGEAFF,TGCGCCAGCAGCCAAGAATACGGGTTCGGTGAAGCTTTCTTT,.,.,TRBJ1-1,TRBV4-1
CASSRVPGQGIFFTNEKLFF,TGCGCCAGCAGTCGAGTACCGGGACAGGGGATCTTTTTTACTAATGAAAAACTGTTTTTT,TRBD1,.,TRBJ1-4,TRBV4-3
CASGRGPQETQYF,TGTGCCTCAGGCAGGGGCCCACAAGAGACCCAGTACTTC,.,.,TRBJ2-5,TRBV19
CASREGQANTGELFF,TGTGCCAGCAGGGAGGGACAGGCGAACACCGGGGAGCTGTTTTTT,TRBD1,.,TRBJ2-2,TRBV7-8
CASSPEVAGEFGELFF,TGTGCCAGCAGCCCGGAGGTAGCGGGAGAGTTCGGGGAGCTGTTTTTT,TRBD2,few,TRBJ2-2,TRBV5-6
CASSLTGRWAEAFF,TGTGCCAGCAGTTTGACAGGGAGATGGGCTGAAGCTTTCTTT,TRBD1,.,TRBJ1-1,TRBV28
CASSPRGLQDTEAFF,TGTGCCAGCTCACCACGTGGTCTTCAGGACACTGAAGCTTTCTTT,.,.,TRBJ1-1,TRBV18